The clone carrying this T cell receptor beta chain was observed at least ten times. This specimen comes from a study of T cells in Graves' hyperthyroidism and ophthalmopathy. The germline gives CDR1 MNHEY, CDR2 SMNVEV (reference sequence). This CDR3 has 15 residues. Trimming took 4 bases from V and 8 from J; bases not matched to a gene: 12. Authors of the study amplified TCR beta CDR3 regions from RNA transcripts. TCR CDR3 regions were first amplified by RT-PCR with HTBI primers. TCRdb re-called the multiplex PCR reads with MiXCR, one entry per CDR3 protein. The data show about 510,000 distinct CDR3 sequences, around 15% seen once.

Sequencing was done on a sample of blood. The chain joins TRBV27 to TRBJ1-2; 8 bases are shared with TRBD1. The sequence was obtained from a woman aged 40 to 50 with Graves' hyperthyroidism. The CDR3 loop is CASSYYRGSGEGYTF. Written as DNA, the CDR3 is TGTGCCAGCAGTTACTACAGGGGGTCGGGTGAAGGCTACACCTTC.